These 23 T cell receptor beta chains were sequenced from one sample in a study of blood T cell repertoires in COVID-19. TCRdb's copy holds only in-frame clones and misses some; the assay was immunoSEQ multiplex PCR. The table lists about 140,000 clones, about 87% of them singletons. Sequences were obtained from peripheral blood. The receptor source for this set is a human donor with COVID-19, enrolled during active disease. The donor label of this sample is uncertain.

This chain links TRBV25-1 with TRBJ1-1; D is possibly TRBD1 (6 bases). The V end lost 2 bases, the J end lost 1 base, and 14 bases lay between the germline ends. This CDR3 contains 16 residues. Per the germline V gene, CDR1 is MGHDK and CDR2 is SYGVNS. The CDR3 nucleotides read TGTGCCAGCAGTGAAATAGGCCAAGGGGGGAACACTGAAGCTTTCTTT. It translates to CASSEIGQGGNTEAFF.

The chain links TRBV6-5 to TRBJ2-2; 10 nucleotides agree with TRBD1. The CDR3 has 15 residues. Germline trimming cut 6 bases from V and 3 bases from J; bases unmatched to any gene: 4. Germline V lookup: CDR1 MNHEY, CDR2 SVGAGI. In nucleotides, the CDR3 is TGTGCCAGCAGCACTGGGACAGGGGACACCGGGGAGCTGTTTTTT. It translates to CASSTGTGDTGELFF.

The chain carries TRBV21-1 and TRBJ2-1; the DNA was not compared with TRBD2, the D call given in the table. TRBV21-1 is an annotated pseudogene. The CDR3 has 16 residues. The CDR3: CASSKGSSGGYNEQFF. The CDR3 nucleotides are TGTGCCAGCAGCAAAGGCTCTAGCGGGGGTTACAATGAGCAGTTCTTC.

The chain combines TRBV7-9 with TRBJ2-1; D possibly corresponds to TRBD1 (6 bases). This CDR3 is 12 amino acids long. V was trimmed by 3 bases and J by 11 bases, leaving 11 bases between them. Germline V gene sequence: CDR1 SEHNR, CDR2 FQNEAQ (reference sequence). The CDR3 DNA reads TGTGCCAGCAGCTTGCCCAGGGGTAAGCAGTTCTTC. Amino acids: CASSLPRGKQFF.

V is TRBV3-1 (or the pseudogene TRBV3-2) and J is TRBJ1-1, with D possibly matching TRBD1 (5 bases). The germline CDR1 and CDR2 sequences are LGHDT and YNNKEL (reference sequence). V dropped 1 base and J dropped 11 bases, with 11 bases sitting between them. The length of the CDR3 is 12 residues. Written as DNA, the CDR3 is TGTGCCAGCAGCCAAGTGGAGACAGTTGCTTTCTTT. It translates to CASSQVETVAFF.

This rearrangement joins TRBV7-6 to TRBJ1-5; unclear D gene. The CDR3 length is 13 residues. The germline V gene encodes CDR1 SGHVS and CDR2 FNYEAQ. V was shortened by 8 bases and J by 0 bases, with 8 bases between the two germline ends. CDR3 nucleotides: TGTGCCAGCGGGAGCAATAGCAATCAGCCCCAGCATTTT. Its translation: CASGSNSNQPQHF. Variable domain in full (rest from reference TRBV7-6 and TRBJ1-5): GAGVSQSPRYKVTKRGQDVALRCDPISGHVSLYWYRQALGQGPEFLTYFNYEAQQDKSGLPNDRFSAERPEGSISTLTIQRTEQRDSAMYRCASGSNSNQPQHFGDGTRLSIL.

The chain employs TRBV5-1 and TRBJ1-2; D is unresolved. The V and J ends lost 4 bases and 1 base respectively, with 11 bases between them. Germline V gives CDR1 SGHRS, CDR2 YFSETQ. This CDR3 region has 14 residues. The CDR3 region has the DNA TGCGCCAGCAGCCCCGTCTCGGGTAACTATGGCTACACCTTC. This translates into CASSPVSGNYGYTF.

The rearrangement links TRBV10-2 to TRBJ2-5, with TRBD2 as a possible D gene (7 bases). V was cut by 8 bases and J by 5 bases, with 12 bases left in between. From germline, CDR1 is WSHSY and CDR2 SAAADI. The CDR3 consists of 12 residues. CDR3 amino acids: CASGGAKETQYF. Here the CDR3 DNA reads TGCGCCAGCGGGGGGGCTAAGGAGACCCAGTACTTC.

This clone was detected once. The rearrangement uses TRBV21-1 and TRBJ2-3; the table calls TRBD2, which could not be checked here. TRBV21-1 is assigned pseudogene status. There are 15 residues in the CDR3. The CDR3 loop reads CASSGAAPSTDTQYF. For the CDR3, the DNA is TGTGCCAGCAGCGGTGCGGCGCCTAGCACAGATACGCAGTATTTT.

This clone has only a few counts. V usage is TRBV2 and J usage is TRBJ2-7; perhaps TRBD1 as D (5 bases). Per germline, CDR1 SNHLY and CDR2 FYNNEI. Trimming stripped 8 bases from V and 0 bases from J, with 8 bases between. The CDR3 sequence is 12 residues long. The CDR3 protein is CASGTGSYEQYF. CDR3 DNA: TGTGCCAGCGGCACAGGCTCCTACGAGCAGTACTTC.

Here the CDR3 reads CASSRGRTGELFF. The CDR3 nucleotides read TGTGCCAGCAGCAGGGGGCGAACCGGGGAGCTGTTTTTT. The J gene is TRBJ2-2, the V gene TRBV6-5, with TRBD1 matching over 8 bases. The CDR3 runs 13 residues. Losses at the gene ends were 6 bases for V and 5 bases for J; bases not matched to a gene: 2. Germline values: CDR1 MNHEY, CDR2 SVGAGI.

V and J are TRBV28 and TRBJ2-1; TRBD1 matches 8 bases. Unmatched junction bases numbered 10, after V lost 5 bases and J lost 10 bases. CDR3 length equals 14 residues. Germline CDR1 reads MDHEN; CDR2 reads SYDVKM. CDR3 region: CASSQGAALREQFF. CDR3 DNA sequence: TGTGCCAGCAGTCAGGGGGCGGCCCTCAGGGAGCAGTTCTTC.

The J gene is TRBJ2-2, the V gene TRBV5-4; perhaps TRBD1 as D (5 bases). CDR3 size: 14 residues. CDR1 is SGHNT and CDR2 is YYREEE in the germline V gene (reference sequence). Trimming removed 1 base from V and 5 bases from J, with 9 bases in between. CDR3 in amino acids: CASSLSAGTGELFF. CDR3 in DNA: TGTGCCAGCAGCTTGTCCGCAGGGACCGGGGAGCTGTTTTTT.

To note about this clone: This sample includes further DNA sequences coding for the same CDR3. The chain has TRBV3-1 (or the pseudogene TRBV3-2) and TRBJ2-7; 7 nucleotides line up with TRBD1. Trimming took 3 bases from V and 4 from J; bases not matched to a gene: 6. Germline lookup yields CDR1 LGHDT and CDR2 YNNKEL (reference sequence). The CDR3 totals 14 residues. CDR3 nucleotides: TGTGCCAGCAGCCAGGCAGGGGGTAGGTACGAGCAGTACTTC. Protein: CASSQAGGRYEQYF.

The chain uses TRBV11-2 and TRBJ2-5; tentative D call: TRBD2 (5 bases). Deletions cut 5 bases from V and 4 bases from J, with 14 bases between. This CDR3 is built from 14 residues. Germline V gives CDR1 SGHAT, CDR2 FQNNGV. The CDR3 DNA follows: TGTGCCAGCAGCCTAGGTCGGGGTGGAGAGACCCAGTACTTC. As protein: CASSLGRGGETQYF.

The rearrangement links TRBV25-1 to TRBJ1-1, with a tentative D call TRBD1 (5 bases). V shed 7 bases and J shed 6 bases, with 15 bases lying between them. From germline, CDR1 is MGHDK and CDR2 SYGVNS. The CDR3 runs to 13 residues. The CDR3 sequence is CASTWGGTAEAFF. DNA for the CDR3: TGTGCCAGCACCTGGGGGGGTACGGCTGAAGCTTTCTTT.

The chain uses TRBV18 and TRBJ2-1, with a possible D match to TRBD1 (6 bases). Germline V CDR1 and CDR2: KGHSH, LQKENI. The CDR3 totals 16 residues. Trimming shortened V by 3 bases and J by 5 bases, and 17 bases separated the two germline ends. CDR3 in DNA: TGTGCCAGCTCACCGCGGACAGTTGGGCCTAACAATGAGCAGTTCTTC. Translation: CASSPRTVGPNNEQFF.

The J gene is TRBJ1-1, the V gene TRBV5-1; D is uncertain. V was pared by 3 bases and J by 0 bases, with 6 bases between. The CDR3 extends over 13 amino acids. Germline CDR1 SGHRS, CDR2 YFSETQ. CDR3 protein: CASSSAVNTEAFF. The CDR3 nucleotides read TGCGCCAGCAGCTCAGCGGTGAACACTGAAGCTTTCTTT.

CDR3 coding DNA: TGTGCCACCAGCAGGGGCAGAAACACTGAAGCTTTCTTT. It specifies CATSRGRNTEAFF. The rearrangement joins TRBV15 to TRBJ1-1; no definite D call. V was pared by 3 bases and J by 2 bases, with 7 bases between. Looked up from germline, CDR1 is LNHNV and CDR2 is YYDKDF (reference sequence). The CDR3 totals 13 residues.

CDR3 bases: TGTGCCAGCAGCTCGGGGGACCGAGGGATGGATACGCAGTATTTT. Its protein is CASSSGDRGMDTQYF. This chain links TRBV7-7 with TRBJ2-3; the D gene is possibly TRBD2 (6 bases). The CDR3 covers 15 residues. Per germline, CDR1 SSHAT and CDR2 FNYEAQ (reference sequence). V was trimmed by 4 bases and J by 6 bases, leaving 17 bases between them.

J is TRBJ2-1 and V is TRBV9; 15 bases map to TRBD2. CDR1 and CDR2 from the germline V gene are SGDLS and YYNGEE. V dropped 1 base and J dropped 2; count of bases not matched to a gene: 10. The CDR3 has 20 residues. This chain's CDR3 is CASSVRPGLAGGYPYNEQFF. DNA of the CDR3: TGTGCCAGCAGCGTACGACCGGGACTAGCGGGGGGCTACCCCTACAATGAGCAGTTCTTC.

This clone was observed a few times. The gene calls are TRBV6-5 and TRBJ1-6; D gene unclear. The CDR3 covers 16 residues. Trimming removed 0 bases at V and 6 bases at J, with 12 bases between. Germline lookup yields CDR1 MNHEY and CDR2 SVGAGI. The CDR3 coding sequence is TGTGCCAGCAGTTACTCGATCCCAGGAATTAATTCACCCCTCCACTTT. Translation gives CASSYSIPGINSPLHF.

The chain carries TRBV10-3 and TRBJ1-1, with 8 positions matching TRBD1. From germline, CDR1 is ENHRY and CDR2 SYGVKD. The CDR3 runs 13 residues. With V trimmed by 10 bases and J by 6 bases, 10 bases remained unmatched. CDR3 DNA: TGTGCCACCATAAAACAGGGGGTGGCTGAAGCTTTCTTT. Protein sequence: CATIKQGVAEAFF.